The rows below give T cell receptor beta chains drawn from one sample of a study of shared clonotypes between healthy human individuals. Here immunoSEQ multiplex PCR was the method, and the copy in TCRdb shows in-frame clones only, minus some. The profile covers about 2 million clones, with roughly 95% appearing a single time and under 1.5% taken by the ten largest. The sequencing sample was made of naive CD8+ T cells sorted from blood. These receptors originate from a man younger than 30 in good health. Both conserved end residues are part of each CDR3. The order of the fields is clone size, V gene, J gene, D gene, CDR3 protein, CDR3 DNA. The D gene is left open where the match is weak. Clone size appears in some rows only: once, few, many, or a class for an expanded clone.

>.|TRBV30|TRBJ2-3|TRBD2
CAWGFSGGVGDTQYF
TGTGCCTGGGGGTTTAGCGGGGGAGTCGGAGATACGCAGTATTTT
>once|TRBV6-1|TRBJ2-7|.
CASSETDSYEQYF
TGTGCCAGCAGTGAAACAGACTCCTACGAGCAGTACTTC
>.|TRBV27|TRBJ2-7|TRBD2
CASSMTSGSLYEQYF
TGTGCCAGCAGTATGACTAGCGGGTCTCTTTACGAGCAGTACTTC
>.|TRBV7-9|TRBJ1-5|.
CASSLGPEGQPQHF
TGTGCCAGCAGCTTAGGGCCTGAGGGGCAGCCCCAGCATTTT
>.|TRBV4-1|TRBJ2-7|.
CASSQEWGHEQYF
TGCGCCAGCAGCCAAGAATGGGGGCACGAGCAGTACTTC
>.|TRBV13|TRBJ2-1|TRBD2
CASGNLGTSGDYNEQFF
TGTGCCAGCGGGAACCTCGGGACTAGCGGGGACTACAATGAGCAGTTCTTC
>.|TRBV28|TRBJ1-1|.
CASSFGGAEAFF
TGTGCCAGCAGTTTCGGGGGGGCTGAAGCTTTCTTT
>.|TRBV18|TRBJ2-3|.
CASSGDVLTDTQYF
TGTGCCAGCTCCGGGGACGTTCTCACAGATACGCAGTATTTT
>.|TRBV30|TRBJ2-7|.
CAWSLNVFSYEQYF
TGTGCCTGGAGCCTAAACGTTTTCTCCTACGAGCAGTACTTC
>.|TRBV6-1|TRBJ2-7|.
CASSGGKTYEQYF
TGTGCCAGCAGTGGGGGGAAAACTTACGAGCAGTACTTC